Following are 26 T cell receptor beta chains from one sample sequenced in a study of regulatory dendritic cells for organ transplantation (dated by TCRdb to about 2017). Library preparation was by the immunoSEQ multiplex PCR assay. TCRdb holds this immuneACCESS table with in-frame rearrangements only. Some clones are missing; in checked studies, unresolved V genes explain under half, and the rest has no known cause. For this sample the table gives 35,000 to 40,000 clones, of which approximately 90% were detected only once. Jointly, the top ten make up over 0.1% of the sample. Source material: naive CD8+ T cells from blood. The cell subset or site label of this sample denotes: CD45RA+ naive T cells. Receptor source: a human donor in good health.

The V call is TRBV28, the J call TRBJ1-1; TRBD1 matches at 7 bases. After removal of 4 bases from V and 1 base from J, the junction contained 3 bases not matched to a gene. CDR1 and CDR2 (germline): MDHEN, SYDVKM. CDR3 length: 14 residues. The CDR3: CASSWDSGNTEAFF. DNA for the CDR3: TGTGCCAGCAGTTGGGACAGCGGGAACACTGAAGCTTTCTTT.

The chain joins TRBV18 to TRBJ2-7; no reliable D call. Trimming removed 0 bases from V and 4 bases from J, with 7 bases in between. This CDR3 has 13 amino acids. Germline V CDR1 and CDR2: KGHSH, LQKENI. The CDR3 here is CASSPPDGYEQYF. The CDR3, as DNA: TGTGCCAGCTCACCACCGGACGGGTACGAGCAGTACTTC.

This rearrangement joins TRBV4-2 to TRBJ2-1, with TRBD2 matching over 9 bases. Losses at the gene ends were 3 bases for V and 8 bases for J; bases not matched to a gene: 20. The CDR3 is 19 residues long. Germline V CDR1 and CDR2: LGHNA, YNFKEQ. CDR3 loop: CASSQLYGLVSGGWYEQFF. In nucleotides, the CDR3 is TGTGCCAGCAGCCAGTTATATGGGTTAGTTAGCGGGGGTTGGTATGAGCAGTTCTTC.

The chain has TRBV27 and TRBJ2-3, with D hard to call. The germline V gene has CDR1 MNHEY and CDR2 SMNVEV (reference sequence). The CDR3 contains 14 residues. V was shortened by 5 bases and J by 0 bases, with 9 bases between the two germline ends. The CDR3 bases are TGTGCCAGCAGTGGTTTGGCAAGCACAGATACGCAGTATTTT. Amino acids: CASSGLASTDTQYF.

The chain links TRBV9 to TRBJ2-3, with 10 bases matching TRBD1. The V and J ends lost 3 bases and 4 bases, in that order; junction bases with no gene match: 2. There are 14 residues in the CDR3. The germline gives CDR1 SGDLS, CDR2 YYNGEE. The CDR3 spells CASSGDRGPDTQYF. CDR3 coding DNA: TGTGCCAGCAGCGGGGACAGGGGCCCAGATACGCAGTATTTT.

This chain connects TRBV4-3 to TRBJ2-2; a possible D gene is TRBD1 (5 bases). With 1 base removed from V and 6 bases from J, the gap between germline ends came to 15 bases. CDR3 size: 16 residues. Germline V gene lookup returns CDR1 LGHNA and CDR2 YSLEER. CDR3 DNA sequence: TGCGCCAGCAGCCAAGTATTAGGGGTTCGGGCCGGGGAGCTGTTTTTT. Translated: CASSQVLGVRAGELFF.

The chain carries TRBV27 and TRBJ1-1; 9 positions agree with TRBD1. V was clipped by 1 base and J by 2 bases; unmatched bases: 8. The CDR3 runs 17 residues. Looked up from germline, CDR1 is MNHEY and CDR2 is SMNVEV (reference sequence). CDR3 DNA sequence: TGTGCCAGCAGTTTATTTGGCCGGACAGGGGCAAACACTGAAGCTTTCTTT. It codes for CASSLFGRTGANTEAFF.

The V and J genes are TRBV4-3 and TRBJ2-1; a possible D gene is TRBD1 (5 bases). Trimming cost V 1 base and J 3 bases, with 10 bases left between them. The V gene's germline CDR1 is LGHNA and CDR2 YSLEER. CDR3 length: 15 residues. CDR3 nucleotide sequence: TGCGCCAGCAGCCAAGTCTTCGACAGCTACAATGAGCAGTTCTTC. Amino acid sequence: CASSQVFDSYNEQFF.

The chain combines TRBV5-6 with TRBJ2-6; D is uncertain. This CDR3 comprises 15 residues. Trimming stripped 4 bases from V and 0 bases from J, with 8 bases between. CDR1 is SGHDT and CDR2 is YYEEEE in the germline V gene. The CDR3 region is CASSEVISGANVLTF. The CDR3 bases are TGTGCCAGCAGCGAAGTGATCTCTGGGGCCAACGTCCTGACTTTC. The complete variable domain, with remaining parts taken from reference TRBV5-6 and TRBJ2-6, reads DAGVTQSPTHLIKTRGQQVTLRCSPKSGHDTVSWYQQALGQGPQFIFQYYEEEERQRGNFPDRFSGHQFPNYSSELNVNALLLGDSALYLCASSEVISGANVLTFGAGSRLTVL.

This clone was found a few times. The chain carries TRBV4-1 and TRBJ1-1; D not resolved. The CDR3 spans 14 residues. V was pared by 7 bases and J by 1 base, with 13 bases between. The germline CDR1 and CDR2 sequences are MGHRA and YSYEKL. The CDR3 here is CASTSSHTNTEAFF. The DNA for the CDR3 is TGCGCCAGCACCTCCAGCCACACGAACACTGAAGCTTTCTTT.

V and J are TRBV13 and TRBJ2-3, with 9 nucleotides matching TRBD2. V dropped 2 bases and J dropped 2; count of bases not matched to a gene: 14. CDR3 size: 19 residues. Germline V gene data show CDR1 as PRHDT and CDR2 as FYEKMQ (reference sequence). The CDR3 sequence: CASSLIHDERGVFTDTQYF. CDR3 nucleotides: TGTGCCAGCAGCTTAATCCACGACGAGCGGGGGGTCTTCACAGATACGCAGTATTTT.

The CDR3 bases are TGTGCCAGCTCACCCACTCTCTATACGAATGGGACCCAGTACTTC. This translates into CASSPTLYTNGTQYF. J is TRBJ2-5 and V is TRBV18; the D is unclear. The germline V and J ends were trimmed by 3 bases and 7 bases, with 18 bases remaining between them. The germline V gene has CDR1 KGHSH and CDR2 LQKENI. CDR3 size: 15 residues.

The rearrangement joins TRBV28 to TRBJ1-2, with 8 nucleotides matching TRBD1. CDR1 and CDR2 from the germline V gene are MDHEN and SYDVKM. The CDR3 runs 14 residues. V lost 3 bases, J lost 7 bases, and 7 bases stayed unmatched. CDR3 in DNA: TGTGCCAGCAGTTTCACAGGGGGGTTCGCTGGCTACACCTTC. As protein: CASSFTGGFAGYTF.

The CDR3 sequence is CATSNNRGTEAFF. The CDR3 nucleotides are TGTGCCACCAGCAATAACCGGGGCACTGAAGCTTTCTTT. V usage is TRBV15 and J usage is TRBJ1-1; D unresolved. Germline CDR1 reads LNHNV; CDR2 reads YYDKDF (reference sequence). The CDR3 is 13 amino acids. Trimming left V 4 bases short and J 4 bases short, with 10 bases between.

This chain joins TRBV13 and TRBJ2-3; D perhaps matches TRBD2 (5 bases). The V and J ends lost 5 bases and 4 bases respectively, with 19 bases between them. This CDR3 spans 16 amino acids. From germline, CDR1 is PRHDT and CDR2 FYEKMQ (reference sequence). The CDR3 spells CASSGSSPRHADTQYF. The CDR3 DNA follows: TGTGCCAGCAGCGGGTCTAGCCCCAGACACGCAGATACGCAGTATTTT.

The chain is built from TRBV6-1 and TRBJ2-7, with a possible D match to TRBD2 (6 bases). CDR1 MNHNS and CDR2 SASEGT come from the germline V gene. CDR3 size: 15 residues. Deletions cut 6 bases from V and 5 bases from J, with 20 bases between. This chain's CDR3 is CASRDLFGGNNEQYF. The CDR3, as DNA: TGTGCCAGCAGAGATCTATTTGGAGGGAATAACGAGCAGTACTTC.

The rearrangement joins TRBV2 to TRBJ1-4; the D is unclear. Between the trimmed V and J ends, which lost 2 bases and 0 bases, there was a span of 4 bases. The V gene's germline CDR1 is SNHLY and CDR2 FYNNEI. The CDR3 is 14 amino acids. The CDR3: CASSEPTTNEKLFF. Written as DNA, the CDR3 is TGTGCCAGCAGTGAACCGACAACTAATGAAAAACTGTTTTTT.

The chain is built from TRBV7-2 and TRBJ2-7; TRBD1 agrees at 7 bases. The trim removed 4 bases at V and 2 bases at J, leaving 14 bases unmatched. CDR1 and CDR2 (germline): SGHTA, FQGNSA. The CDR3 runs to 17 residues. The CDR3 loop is CASSSRGPQGPTYEQYF. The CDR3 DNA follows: TGTGCCAGCAGCTCTAGAGGGCCACAGGGGCCGACCTACGAGCAGTACTTC. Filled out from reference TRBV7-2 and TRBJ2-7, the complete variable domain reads GAGVSQSPSNKVTEKGKDVELRCDPISGHTALYWYRQSLGQGLEFLIYFQGNSAPDKSGLPSDRFSAERTGGSVSTLTIQRTQQEDSAVYLCASSSRGPQGPTYEQYFGPGTRLTVT.

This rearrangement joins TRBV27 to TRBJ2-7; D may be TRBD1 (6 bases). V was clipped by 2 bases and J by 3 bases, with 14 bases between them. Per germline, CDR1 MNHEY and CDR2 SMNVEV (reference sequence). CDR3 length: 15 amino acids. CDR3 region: CASSLEIGRGYEQYF. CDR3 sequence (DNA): TGTGCCAGCAGTTTAGAGATTGGCAGGGGCTACGAGCAGTACTTC.

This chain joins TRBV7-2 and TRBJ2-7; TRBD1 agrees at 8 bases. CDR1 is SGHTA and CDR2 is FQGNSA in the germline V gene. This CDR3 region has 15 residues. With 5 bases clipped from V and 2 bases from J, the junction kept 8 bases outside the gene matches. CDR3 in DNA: TGTGCCAGCAGCCTGATAGGGACAGGCCCCTACGAGCAGTACTTC. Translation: CASSLIGTGPYEQYF.

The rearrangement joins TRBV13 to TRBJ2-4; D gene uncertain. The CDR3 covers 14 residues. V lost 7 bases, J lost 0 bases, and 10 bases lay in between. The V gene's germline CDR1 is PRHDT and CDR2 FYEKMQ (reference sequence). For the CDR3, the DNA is TGTGCCAGCACCTCGGAGTTAGCCAAAAACATTCAGTACTTC. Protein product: CASTSELAKNIQYF.

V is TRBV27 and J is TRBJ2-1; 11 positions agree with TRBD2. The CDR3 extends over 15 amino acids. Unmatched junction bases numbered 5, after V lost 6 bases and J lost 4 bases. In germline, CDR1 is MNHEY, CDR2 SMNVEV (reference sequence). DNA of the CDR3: TGTGCCAGCAGCTTCGGGACTAGCGGATACAATGAGCAGTTCTTC. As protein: CASSFGTSGYNEQFF.

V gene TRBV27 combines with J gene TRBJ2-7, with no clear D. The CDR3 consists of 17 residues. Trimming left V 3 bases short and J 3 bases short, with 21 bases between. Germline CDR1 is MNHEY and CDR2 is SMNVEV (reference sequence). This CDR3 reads CASSFLWSGGRIYEQYF. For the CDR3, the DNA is TGTGCCAGCAGTTTCCTTTGGTCTGGCGGAAGGATCTACGAGCAGTACTTC.

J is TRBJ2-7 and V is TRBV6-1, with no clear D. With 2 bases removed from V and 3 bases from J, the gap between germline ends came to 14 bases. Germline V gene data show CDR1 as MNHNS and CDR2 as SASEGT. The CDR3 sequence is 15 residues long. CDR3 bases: TGTGCCAGCAGTGAAAATTCGGGTTTATTCTACGAGCAGTACTTC. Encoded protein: CASSENSGLFYEQYF.

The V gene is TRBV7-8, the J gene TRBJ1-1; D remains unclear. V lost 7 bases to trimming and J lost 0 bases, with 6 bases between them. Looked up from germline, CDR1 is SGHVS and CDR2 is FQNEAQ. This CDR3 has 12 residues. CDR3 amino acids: CASNDMNTEAFF. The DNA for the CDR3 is TGTGCCAGCAATGATATGAACACTGAAGCTTTCTTT.

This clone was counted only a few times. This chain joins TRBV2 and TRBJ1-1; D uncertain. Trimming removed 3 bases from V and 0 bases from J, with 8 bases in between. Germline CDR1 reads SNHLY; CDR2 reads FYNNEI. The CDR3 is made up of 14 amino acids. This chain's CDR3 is CASSDYGVNTEAFF. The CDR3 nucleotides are TGTGCCAGCAGTGATTATGGGGTGAACACTGAAGCTTTCTTT.